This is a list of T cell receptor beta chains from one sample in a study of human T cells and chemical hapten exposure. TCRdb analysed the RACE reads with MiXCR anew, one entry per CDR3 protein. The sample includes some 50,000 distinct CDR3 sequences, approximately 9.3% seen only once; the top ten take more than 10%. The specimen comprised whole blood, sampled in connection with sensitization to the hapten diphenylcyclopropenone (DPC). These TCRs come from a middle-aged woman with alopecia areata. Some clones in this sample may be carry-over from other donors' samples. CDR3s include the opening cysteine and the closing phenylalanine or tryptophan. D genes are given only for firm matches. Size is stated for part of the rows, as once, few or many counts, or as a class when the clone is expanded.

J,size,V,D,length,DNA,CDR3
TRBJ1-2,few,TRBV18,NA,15,TGTGCCAGCTCACCCCGCCGGGAAGGAGGATATGGCTACACCTTC,CASSPRREGGYGYTF
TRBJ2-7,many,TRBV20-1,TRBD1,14,TGCAGTGCTACCCGGGACAGGCAAACCTACGAGCAGTACTTC,CSATRDRQTYEQYF
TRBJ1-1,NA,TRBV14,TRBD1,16,TGTGCCAGCAGCCCCCGACAGGGTCCCCCCAACACTGAAGCTTTCTTT,CASSPRQGPPNTEAFF
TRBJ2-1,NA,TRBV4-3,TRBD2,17,TGCGCCAGCAGCCATACCGGGACTAGCGGATTTTCCAGTGAGCAGTTCTTC,CASSHTGTSGFSSEQFF
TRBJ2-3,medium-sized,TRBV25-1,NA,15,TGTGCCAGCAGTGTCGACTCGAGCGGCACAGATACGCAGTATTTT,CASSVDSSGTDTQYF
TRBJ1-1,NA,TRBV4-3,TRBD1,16,TGCGCCGGCAGCCGAACACGGCGGGCAGGGGGGACTGAAGCTTTCTTT,CAGSRTRRAGGTEAFF
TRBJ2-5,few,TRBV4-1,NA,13,TGCGCCAGCAGCCCTTACGGGGCCCAGACCCAGTACTTC,CASSPYGAQTQYF
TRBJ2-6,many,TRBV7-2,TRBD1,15,TGTGCCAGCAGCTCACAGGGGGCTGGGGCCAACGTCCTGACTTTC,CASSSQGAGANVLTF
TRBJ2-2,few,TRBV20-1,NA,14,TGCAGTGCTAGCCCAGGGGCGTTTACCGGGGAGCTGTTTTTT,CSASPGAFTGELFF
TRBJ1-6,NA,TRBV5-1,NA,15,TGCGCCAGCAGCCAAACCGGGCCGCAAAATTCACCCCTCCACTTT,CASSQTGPQNSPLHF
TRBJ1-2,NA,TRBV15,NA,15,TGTGCCACCAGCAGAGAACAAAGTCCAGTCTATGGCTACACCTTC,CATSREQSPVYGYTF
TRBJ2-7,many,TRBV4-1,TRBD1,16,TGCGCCAGCAGCCAAGTGGGGACAGGGGTTTCCTACGAGCAGTACTTC,CASSQVGTGVSYEQYF
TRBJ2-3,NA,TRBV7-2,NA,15,TGTGCCAGCAGCCCCGGGGCGTCGGAGCCCAATACGCAGTATTTT,CASSPGASEPNTQYF
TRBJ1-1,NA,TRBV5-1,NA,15,TGCGCCAGCAGCTCAAAGGACGGAGTAAGTTCTGAAGCTTTCTTT,CASSSKDGVSSEAFF
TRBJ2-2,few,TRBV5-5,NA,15,TGTGCCAGCATATGGAGCGCCTCGAACACCGGGGAGCTGTTTTTT,CASIWSASNTGELFF